A single T cell receptor beta chain is shown here with its context. The assay was immunoSEQ multiplex PCR, and TCRdb's table has in-frame clones only and misses some. The sample contains some 31,000 clones, 70% to 90% of which appear only once. This entry comes from a study of graft-versus-host responses after intestinal transplantation. The CDR3 has 16 amino acids. With V trimmed by 2 bases and J by 8 bases, 5 bases remained unmatched. Germline V CDR1 and CDR2: SGHVS, FNYEAQ. V is TRBV7-6 and J is TRBJ2-1; 14 bases map to TRBD2. This TCR was recovered from a human patient who received an intestinal transplant, so some T cells may come from the graft donor. Sequencing used PBMCs, obtained about 430 days after intestinal transplantation. CDR3: CASSLRLAGGPDEQFF. In DNA, the CDR3 is TGTGCCAGCAGCTTACGACTAGCGGGAGGGCCCGATGAGCAGTTCTTC.